The 2 T cell receptor beta chains presented below share a single source sample, sequenced in a study of OX40 agonist ivuxolimab in advanced cancers. Library preparation was by the immunoSEQ multiplex PCR assay. The table was pulled from immuneACCESS by TCRdb, which kept in-frame rearrangements only. Such tables lose some clones; where checked, under half of the loss comes from unresolved V genes, and the rest has no known cause. This sample holds about 98,000 clones; more than 85% were observed only once. The top ten clones comprise 0.82% of the sample. The sequences come from CD4+ or CD8+ T cells sorted from blood, collected in a trial of the OX40 agonist ivuxolimab. Source of these receptors: an adult with an advanced solid tumor such as melanoma, head and neck, liver or kidney cancer.

The genes are TRBV29-1 and TRBJ2-5; TRBD2 matches at 8 bases. V dropped 7 bases and J dropped 5; count of bases not matched to a gene: 12. The CDR3 consists of 14 residues. From germline, CDR1 is SQVTM and CDR2 ANQGSEA. The CDR3 nucleotides are TGCAGCGCAACCGGGAGGGCCGGGGGTGAGACCCAGTACTTC. Protein sequence: CSATGRAGGETQYF. Supplemented by reference TRBV29-1 and TRBJ2-5, the full variable domain reads SAVISQKPSRDICQRGTSLTIQCQVDSQVTMMFWYRQQPGQSLTLIATANQGSEATYESGFVIDKFPISRPNLTFSTLTVSNMSPEDSSIYLCSATGRAGGETQYFGPGTRLLVL.

The rearrangement uses TRBV5-1 and TRBJ2-1; maybe TRBD2 (5 bases). In germline, CDR1 is SGHRS, CDR2 YFSETQ. The V and J ends lost 0 bases and 8 bases respectively, with 15 bases between them. There are 15 residues in the CDR3. CDR3 coding DNA: TGCGCCAGCAGCTTGGGGCTAGAGCAGGAGGATGAGCAGTTCTTC. Its protein product is CASSLGLEQEDEQFF.